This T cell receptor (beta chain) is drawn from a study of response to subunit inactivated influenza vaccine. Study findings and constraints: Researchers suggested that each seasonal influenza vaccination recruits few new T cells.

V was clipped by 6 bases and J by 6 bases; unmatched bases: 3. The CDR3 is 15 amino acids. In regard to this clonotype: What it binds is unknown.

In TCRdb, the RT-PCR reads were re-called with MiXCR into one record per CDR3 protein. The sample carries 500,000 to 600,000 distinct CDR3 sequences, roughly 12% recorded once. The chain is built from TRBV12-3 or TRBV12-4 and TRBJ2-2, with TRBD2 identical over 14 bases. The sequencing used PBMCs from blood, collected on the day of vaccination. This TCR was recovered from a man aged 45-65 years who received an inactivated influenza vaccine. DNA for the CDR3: TGTGCCAGCAGGCCGACTAGCGGGGGGGCCGGGGAGCTGTTTTTT. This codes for CASRPTSGGAGELFF.